This is a list of T cell receptor beta chains from one sample in a study of cytomegalovirus exposure and HLA in healthy donors. Method: immunoSEQ multiplex PCR; TCRdb's copy keeps in-frame clones and lacks some. The sample yields over 110,000 clones, around 82% seen once. The sample consisted of PBMCs. Receptor source: a woman between 35 and 50 years old in good health and CMV-seropositive. The CDR3 runs from the conserved cysteine through the conserved F or W. D genes are given only for firm matches. Clone size is given for some rows only: seen once, a few or many times, or a class if the clone is expanded.

once 16 - TRBJ2-7 TRBV5-1 TGCGCCAGCAGCTTGGGCGCCGGGACTGGCTCCTACGAGCAGTACTTC CASSLGAGTGSYEQYF
- 14 TRBD1 TRBJ2-1 TRBV7-9 TGTGCCAGCAGCTACCGGGACAGGGGTAATGAGCAGTTCTTC CASSYRDRGNEQFF
few 12 - TRBJ2-5 TRBV21-1 TGTGCCAGCTGCGGTATTCAAGAGACCCAGTACTTC CASCGIQETQYF
- 15 TRBD2 TRBJ2-5 TRBV15 TGTGCCACCAGCAGAGATCCACTAGCGGGTGAGACCCAGTACTTC CATSRDPLAGETQYF
- 16 TRBD2 TRBJ2-3 TRBV5-1 TGCGCCAGCAGTTCCGGCCTAGCGGGGAGCACAGATACGCAGTATTTT CASSSGLAGSTDTQYF
few 14 - TRBJ1-4 TRBV7-9 TGTGCCAGCAGTCCTCCCTCGACTAATGAAAAACTGTTTTTT CASSPPSTNEKLFF
- 13 - TRBJ1-3 TRBV19 TGTGCCAGTAGTACCGACAGGGGAAACACCATATATTTT CASSTDRGNTIYF
- 14 - TRBJ2-7 TRBV5-4 TGTGCCAGCAGCTCGGGACTCCGGTGGGACGAGCAGTACTTC CASSSGLRWDEQYF
- 14 TRBD1 TRBJ2-7 TRBV19 TGTGCCAGTAGTCCCGGGACAGGGACCTACGAGCAGTACTTC CASSPGTGTYEQYF
- 14 - TRBJ2-7 TRBV18 TGTGCCAGCTCGCAAACTAGGGCCTCCTACGAGCAGTACTTC CASSQTRASYEQYF
- 13 - TRBJ2-3 TRBV29-1 TGCAGCGTCCACAGGGCTGGCACAGATACGCAGTATTTT CSVHRAGTDTQYF
- 13 TRBD1 TRBJ1-2 TRBV13 TGTGCCAGCAGCTCCTCAGGGGGAAATGGCTACACCTTC CASSSSGGNGYTF
once 13 TRBD2 TRBJ2-3 TRBV29-1 TGCAGCGGGCCCCTAGCGGGAGGGGATACGCAGTATTTT CSGPLAGGDTQYF
- 14 TRBD1 TRBJ2-1 TRBV6-6 TGTGCCAGCAGACCGGGACAGGGGAACAATGAGCAGTTCTTC CASRPGQGNNEQFF
- 16 TRBD1 TRBJ2-7 TRBV7-9 TGTGCCAGCAGGCCATTACAGGGGGCGATTCCCTACGAGCAGTACTTC CASRPLQGAIPYEQYF
- 15 - TRBJ2-1 TRBV11-2 TGTGCCAGCAGCTTAACTACATATTATGGCAATGAGCAGTTCTTC CASSLTTYYGNEQFF
few 13 - TRBJ1-5 TRBV6-1 TGTGCCAGCAGTGTCCAGGGGAATCAGCCCCAGCATTTT CASSVQGNQPQHF
- 14 - TRBJ2-7 TRBV5-1 TGCGCCAGCAGCTTGGCGGCCGGACTCTACGAGCAGTACTTC CASSLAAGLYEQYF
few 11 TRBD2 TRBJ2-1 TRBV2 TGTGCCAGCAGTGAAGAGGGGAGGGAGTTCTTC CASSEEGREFF
- 13 - TRBJ2-1 TRBV5-6 TGTGCCAGCAGCTCCCCCGGGACTAATGAGCAGTTCTTC CASSSPGTNEQFF
- 11 - TRBJ2-3 TRBV6-6 TGTGCCAGCAGCGCGTACGATACGCAGTATTTT CASSAYDTQYF
- 14 TRBD2 TRBJ2-5 TRBV19 TGTGCCAGTAGCTTCGGAGCGGGAGATGAGACCCAGTACTTC CASSFGAGDETQYF
few 15 TRBD1 TRBJ1-5 TRBV6-1 TGTGCCAGCCGACAGGGGGCTGACAGCAATCAGCCCCAGCATTTT CASRQGADSNQPQHF
- 14 TRBD2 TRBJ2-7 TRBV7-8 TGTGCCAGCAGCCCTGAAGGGACTAGCCTCGAGCAGTACTTC CASSPEGTSLEQYF
- 15 TRBD1 TRBJ2-7 TRBV6-5 TGTGCCAGCAGTTACGACAGGGGGCAAAACTACGAGCAGTACTTC CASSYDRGQNYEQYF
- 16 - TRBJ1-5 TRBV23-1 TGCGCCAGCAGTCAAATTGGGGAGCCAGCGAGGCAGCCCCAGCATTTT CASSQIGEPARQPQHF
- 14 - TRBJ2-5 TRBV5-1 TGCGCCAGCAGCTTGCAGGGTGTAGAAGAGACCCAGTACTTC CASSLQGVEETQYF
few 13 TRBD1 TRBJ2-7 TRBV18 TGTGCCAGCTTGACAGGGGGCTCCTACGAGCAGTACTTC CASLTGGSYEQYF
once 17 - TRBJ2-1 TRBV7-9 TGTGCCAGCAGCTTAAGATCTGGGAGTGTGCGGTACAATGAGCAGTTCTTC CASSLRSGSVRYNEQFF
- 15 TRBD2 TRBJ2-1 TRBV19 TGTGCCAGTAGTGCTAGCGGGAGCTCCTACAATGAGCAGTTCTTC CASSASGSSYNEQFF
- 15 - TRBJ2-2 TRBV6-4 TGTGCCAGCAGTCCCACCCCCGGCGGCACCGGGGAGCTGTTTTTT CASSPTPGGTGELFF
- 13 - TRBJ2-1 TRBV27 TGTGCCAGCAGCCGGGGGATAGGAGGTGAGCAGTTCTTC CASSRGIGGEQFF
- 15 - TRBJ2-2 TRBV5-1 TGCGCCAGCAGCTCCCTCGAGGTCTTTTCCGGGGAGCTGTTTTTT CASSSLEVFSGELFF
- 13 - TRBJ1-1 TRBV6-6 TGTGCCAGCGGGCCCGGGGTTGGCACTGAAGCTTTCTTT CASGPGVGTEAFF
- 12 - TRBJ1-1 TRBV7-8 TGTGCCAGCAGCTTAGAGCGGGGGGAAGCTTTCTTT CASSLERGEAFF
- 15 TRBD1 TRBJ2-7 TRBV7-6 TGTGCCAGCAGCCCTAGGACAGGGGCGCCCTACGAGCAGTACTTC CASSPRTGAPYEQYF
- 16 TRBD2 TRBJ2-5 TRBV13 TGTGCCAGCAGCCTACGGGCGGGAGGGCCCTCGGAGACCCAGTACTTC CASSLRAGGPSETQYF
- 15 - TRBJ1-5 TRBV28 TGTGCCAGCAGTTTTGAGGGTAAGGGCAATCAGCCCCAGCATTTT CASSFEGKGNQPQHF
- 14 TRBD1 TRBJ1-2 TRBV4-1 TGCGCCAGCAGCCTGACAGGGATTAACTATGGCTACACCTTC CASSLTGINYGYTF
few 18 TRBD2 TRBJ2-6 TRBV27 TGTGCCAGCAGTTTACTTGCGGGAGGCCACTCTGGGGCCAACGTCCTGACTTTC CASSLLAGGHSGANVLTF
- 16 TRBD2 TRBJ2-3 TRBV5-1 TGCGCCAGCAGCTTGTTGACTAGCGGGAGCACAGATACGCAGTATTTT CASSLLTSGSTDTQYF
few 17 - TRBJ1-3 TRBV28 TGTGCCAGCAGTTTGGTTTTGACAGGACACTCTGGAAACACCATATATTTT CASSLVLTGHSGNTIYF
- 14 - TRBJ2-5 TRBV5-4 TGTGCCAGCAGCCAGAAGGCGGTCCAAGAGACCCAGTACTTC CASSQKAVQETQYF
- 13 - TRBJ1-2 TRBV18 TGTGCCAGCTCACCGGACAGACTTTATGGCTACACCTTC CASSPDRLYGYTF
- 15 - TRBJ2-5 TRBV15 TGTGCCACCAGCAGAGATAGGCAGGGTCAAGAGACCCAGTACTTC CATSRDRQGQETQYF
few 16 - TRBJ2-2 TRBV4-2 TGTGCCAGCAGCCAAGATCGGCGCGGGGACACCGGGGAGCTGTTTTTT CASSQDRRGDTGELFF
- 15 TRBD1 TRBJ2-1 TRBV18 TGTGCCAGCTCACCAGGACAGGGGGTAAACAATGAGCAGTTCTTC CASSPGQGVNNEQFF
once 14 - TRBJ2-5 TRBV6-6 TGTGCCAGCAGTCCCGCTAGTGGTGCCGAGACCCAGTACTTC CASSPASGAETQYF
- 19 - TRBJ2-6 TRBV9 TGTGCCAGCAGCGCCAGGATGACCCCAGGGCCCTCTGGGGCCAACGTCCTGACTTTC CASSARMTPGPSGANVLTF